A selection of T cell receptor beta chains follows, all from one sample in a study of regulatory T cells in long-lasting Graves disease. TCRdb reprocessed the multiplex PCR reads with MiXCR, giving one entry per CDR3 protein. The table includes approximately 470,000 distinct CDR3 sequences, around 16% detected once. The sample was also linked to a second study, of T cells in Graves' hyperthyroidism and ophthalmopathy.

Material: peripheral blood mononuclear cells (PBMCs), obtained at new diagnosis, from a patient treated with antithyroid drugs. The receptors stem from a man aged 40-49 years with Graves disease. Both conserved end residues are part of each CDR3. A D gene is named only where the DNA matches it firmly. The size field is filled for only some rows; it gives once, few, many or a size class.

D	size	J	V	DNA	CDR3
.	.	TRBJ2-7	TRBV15	TGTGCCACCAGCAGTAACGCGGGCTACGAGCAGTACTTC	CATSSNAGYEQYF
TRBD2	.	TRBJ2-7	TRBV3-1	TGTGCCAGCGGCTCCTGGATCGGGACTAGGCCCTACGAGCAGTACTTC	CASGSWIGTRPYEQYF
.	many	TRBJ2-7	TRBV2	TGTGCCAGCAGTGGGTGGGACATACCCTACGAGCAGTACTTC	CASSGWDIPYEQYF
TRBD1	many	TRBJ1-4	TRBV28	TGTGCCAGCAGTTTTACCCAGGGGGCGGGTAATGAAAAACTGTTTTTT	CASSFTQGAGNEKLFF
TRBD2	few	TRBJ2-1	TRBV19	TGTGCCAGTAGTTTGTCTCCGGCACAGGGGCTGACTAGCGGTTACAATGAGCAGTTCTTC	CASSLSPAQGLTSGYNEQFF
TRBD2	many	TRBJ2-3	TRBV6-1	TGTGCCAGCAACCCTAGAGGCCTGACTAGCGGAGGGATTGCTACGCAGTATTTT	CASNPRGLTSGGIATQYF
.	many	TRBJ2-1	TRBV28	TGTGCCAGCAGTCCCCACAATGAGCAGTTCTTC	CASSPHNEQFF
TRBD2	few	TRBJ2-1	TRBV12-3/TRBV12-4	TGTGCCAGCAGGACTAGCGGGGGCCCCAATGAGCAGCTCTTC	CASRTSGGPNEQLF
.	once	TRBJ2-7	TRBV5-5	TGTGCCAGCAGCTTGTTTGGAGGTGGGAGTCCAGCCTACGAGCAGTACTTC	CASSLFGGGSPAYEQYF
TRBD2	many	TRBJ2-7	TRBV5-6	TGTGCCAGCAGCACCCCAGGACTAGCGCTTTACGAGCAGTACTTC	CASSTPGLALYEQYF
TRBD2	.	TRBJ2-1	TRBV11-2	TGTGCCAGCAGCTTAGTCCCGGGACTAGCGGACCAGAGCTCCTACAATGAGCAGTTCTTC	CASSLVPGLADQSSYNEQFF
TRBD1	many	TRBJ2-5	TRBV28	TGTGCCAGCCGTGACAGGGATCAAGAGACCCAGTACTTC	CASRDRDQETQYF
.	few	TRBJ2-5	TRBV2	TGTGCCAGCAGTGAACCCCCCCCCCGTTCAGAGACCCAGTACTTC	CASSEPPPRSETQYF
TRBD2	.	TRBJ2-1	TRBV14	TGTGCCAGCAGCCAAGAGTTTACTAGCGGGAGTTACAATGAGCAGTTCTTC	CASSQEFTSGSYNEQFF
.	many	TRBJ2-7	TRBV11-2	TGTGCCAGCAGCGTACTCCGGACCAACTATGGGGAGCAGTACTTC	CASSVLRTNYGEQYF
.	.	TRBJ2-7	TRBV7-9	TGTGCCAGCAGCAGCCCGGACTTTATGACCTACGAGCAGTACTTC	CASSSPDFMTYEQYF
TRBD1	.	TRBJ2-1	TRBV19	TGTGCCACCGAGGGACAGGTGCCCTTCAATGAGCAGTTCTTC	CATEGQVPFNEQFF
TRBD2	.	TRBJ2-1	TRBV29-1	TGCAGCGTTGACAGCGGGACCCCTTACAATGAGCAGTTCTTC	CSVDSGTPYNEQFF
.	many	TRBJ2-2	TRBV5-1	TGTGCCAGCAGCTTACAGGACACCGGGGAGCTGTTTTTT	CASSLQDTGELFF
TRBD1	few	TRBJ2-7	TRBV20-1	TGCAGTGCTAGAGCGGGGACAGGAACCGACGAGCAGTACTTC	CSARAGTGTDEQYF
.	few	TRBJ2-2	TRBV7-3	TGTGCCAGCAGCCATCGGGCGAGCGGAAACACCGGGGAGCTGTTTTTT	CASSHRASGNTGELFF
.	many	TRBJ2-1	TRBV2	TGTGCCAGCAGTGGGACACGGAGTGGGTTCTTC	CASSGTRSGFF
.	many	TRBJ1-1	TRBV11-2	TGTGCCAGCAGCCCCAAGGGGGAAGCTTTCTTT	CASSPKGEAFF
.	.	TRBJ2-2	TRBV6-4	TGTGCCACCAGAGCGGCCCTCACCGGGGAGCTGTTTTTT	CATRAALTGELFF
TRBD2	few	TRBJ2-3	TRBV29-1	TGCAGCGTTGAAGGGGTAGGGCTAGCGGGAGATACGCAGTATTTT	CSVEGVGLAGDTQYF
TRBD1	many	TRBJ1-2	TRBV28	TGTGCCAGCAGTTTTAGCGGGACAGGGGTGGACTATGGCTACACCTTC	CASSFSGTGVDYGYTF
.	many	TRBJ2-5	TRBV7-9	TGTGCCAGCAGCAACCCTTCGACCCCATCACAAGAGACCCAGTACTTC	CASSNPSTPSQETQYF
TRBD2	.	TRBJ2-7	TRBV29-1	TGCAGCGTTCTAGGGCGGGGGAGGTTTGGGGTGGTCTACGAGCAGTACTTC	CSVLGRGRFGVVYEQYF
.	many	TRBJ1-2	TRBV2	TGTGCCAGCAGTGGACAGTCCTATGGCTACACCTTC	CASSGQSYGYTF
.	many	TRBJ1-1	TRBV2	TGTGCCAGCAAATTTGACACTGAAGCTTTCTTT	CASKFDTEAFF
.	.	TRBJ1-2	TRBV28	TGTGCCAGCAGTCGCCGCGTTGGATTCATTACTAACTATGGCTACACCTTC	CASSRRVGFITNYGYTF
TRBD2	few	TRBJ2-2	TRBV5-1	TGCGCCAGCAGTTTGACTAGCGGGAGAGTCAACACCGGGGAGCTGTTTTTT	CASSLTSGRVNTGELFF
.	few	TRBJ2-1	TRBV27	TGTGCCAGCAGCGCCGCGGGGTACAATGAGCAGTTCTTC	CASSAAGYNEQFF
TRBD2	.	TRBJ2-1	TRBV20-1	TGCAGTGCTAGAAATTCGGCTAGCGGGAGTGTCCACAATGAGCAGTTCTTC	CSARNSASGSVHNEQFF
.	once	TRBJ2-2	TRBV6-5	TGTGCCAGCAGTTCGGGACTCTTTTCGAACACCGGGGAGCTGTTTTTT	CASSSGLFSNTGELFF
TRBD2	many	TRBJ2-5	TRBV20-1	TGCAGTGCTAGTGGGGCTAGCGGGTTACAAGAGACCCAGTACTTC	CSASGASGLQETQYF
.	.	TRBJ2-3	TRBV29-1	TGCAGCGTTAGACGGAGCACAGATACGCAGTATTTT	CSVRRSTDTQYF
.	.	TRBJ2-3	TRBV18	TGTGCCAGCTCACCAAACCTCCAGGCCTCCTGGACAGATACGCAGTATTTT	CASSPNLQASWTDTQYF
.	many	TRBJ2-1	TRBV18	TGTGCCAGCTCACCTCAGTCCGGCCGGAGCTCCTACAATGAGCAGTTCTTC	CASSPQSGRSSYNEQFF
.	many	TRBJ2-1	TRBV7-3	TGTGCCAGCAGCTTGGGGCTAGCCCAGTCCTACAATGAGCAGTTCTTC	CASSLGLAQSYNEQFF
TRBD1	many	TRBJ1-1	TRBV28	TGTGCCAGCAGTTTAACAGGGGGGTCAGCTGAAGCTTTCTTT	CASSLTGGSAEAFF
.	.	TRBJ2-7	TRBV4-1	TGCGCCAGCAGCCAAGAGGTTGGCACCTACGAGCAGTACTTC	CASSQEVGTYEQYF
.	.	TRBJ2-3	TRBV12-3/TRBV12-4	TGTGCCAGCAGCCTGGGAGCTATGGGGTCAGATACGCAGTATTTT	CASSLGAMGSDTQYF